A single sample is the source of the 29 T cell receptor beta chains below, sequenced in a study of beta chain features in type 1 diabetes. The investigators reverse transcribed all of the isolated RNA, so they sequenced expressed TCRB transcripts. The table came from immunoSEQ multiplex PCR; TCRdb's copy has only in-frame clones and leaves some out. The sample lists over 40,000 clones, roughly half occurring once. Specimen: Tregs from blood. The receptors were gathered from a woman in her late teens or twenties in good health.

This clone was seen a few times. This sequence joins TRBV29-1 and TRBJ2-1; 8 bases are shared with TRBD2. With 3 bases clipped from V and 10 bases from J, the junction kept 11 bases outside the gene matches. The CDR3 consists of 14 residues. Germline values: CDR1 SQVTM, CDR2 ANQGSEA. CDR3 coding DNA: TGCAGCGTTGATTACGGGAGGGCCGATACGGAGCAGTTCTTC. It yields the protein CSVDYGRADTEQFF.

This clone was counted between two and nine times. The chain couples TRBV7-2 to TRBJ2-7; D is unresolved. Germline V gene sequence: CDR1 SGHTA, CDR2 FQGNSA. The V end was cut by 4 bases, the J end by 6 bases, with 7 bases between. The length of the CDR3 is 11 residues. The CDR3, as DNA: TGTGCCAGCAGCTCCCGCGGCGAGCAGTACTTC. Its protein product is CASSSRGEQYF.

This chain's CDR3 is CASSATSTDTQYF. CDR3 in DNA: TGTGCCAGCAGTGCAACTAGCACAGATACGCAGTATTTT. The V and J genes are TRBV28 and TRBJ2-3; no clear D gene. CDR3 length: 13 amino acids. V dropped 5 bases and J dropped 0 bases, with 6 bases sitting between them. The germline CDR1 and CDR2 sequences are MDHEN and SYDVKM.

This clone was detected only a few times. The chain combines TRBV28 with TRBJ1-5; possibly TRBD1 for D (6 bases). This CDR3 has 15 amino acids. Germline lookup yields CDR1 MDHEN and CDR2 SYDVKM. The V gene lost 3 bases and the J gene lost 5 bases, with 14 bases spanning the gap. Here the CDR3 DNA reads TGTGCCAGCAGTTTCCGCAAACAGGGACATCAGCCCCAGCATTTT. Translation gives CASSFRKQGHQPQHF.

The chain combines TRBV29-1 with TRBJ1-3; D is perhaps TRBD1 (5 bases). The ends were cut back, 5 bases at V and 0 bases at J, with 11 bases in the middle. The CDR3 has 14 residues. Germline CDR1 and CDR2: SQVTM and ANQGSEA. The CDR3 DNA sequence: TGCAGCGTTATATCAGACAGCTCTGGAAACACCATATATTTT. This translates into CSVISDSSGNTIYF.

The chain couples TRBV9 to TRBJ2-7, with D perhaps matching TRBD2 (5 bases). This CDR3 is built from 15 residues. V lost 3 bases, J lost 6 bases, and 19 bases lay in between. Germline CDR1 is SGDLS and CDR2 is YYNGEE. The CDR3 coding sequence is TGTGCCAGCAGCGCTTCCCTTGTGGGAGCTGCCGAGCAGTACTTC. It codes for CASSASLVGAAEQYF.

This chain links TRBV5-5 with TRBJ2-6; TRBD2 might be the D (7 bases). Germline CDR1 reads SGHKS; CDR2 reads YYEKEE (reference sequence). Trimming stripped 6 bases from V and 1 base from J, with 20 bases between. This CDR3 is built from 18 residues. CDR3 DNA sequence: TGTGCCAGCAACACTAGGGGGGGATATAAATCTGGGGCCAACGTCCTGACTTTC. It is translated as CASNTRGGYKSGANVLTF.

Within the sample, this clone is medium-sized. V usage is TRBV7-2 and J usage is TRBJ2-5, with 14 bases aligning to TRBD2. The CDR3 covers 17 residues. The V gene's germline CDR1 is SGHTA and CDR2 FQGNSA. The J segment lost 5 bases and the V segment lost 5 bases, leaving 10 bases of the junction unmatched. The CDR3 nucleotides read TGTGCCAGCAGCACGGGACTAGCGGGAGTTCGGGCGGAGACCCAGTACTTC. Translating gives CASSTGLAGVRAETQYF.

The J gene is TRBJ2-7, the V gene TRBV9; TRBD1 agrees at 12 bases. With 4 bases clipped from V and 2 bases from J, the junction kept 4 bases outside the gene matches. The CDR3 is made up of 15 amino acids. Germline CDR1 SGDLS, CDR2 YYNGEE. CDR3 nucleotide sequence: TGTGCCAGCAGCCCTAGGGACAGGGGGCCCTACGAGCAGTACTTC. Translating it yields CASSPRDRGPYEQYF.

The chain carries TRBV21-1 and TRBJ1-5; the listed D gene, TRBD1, was not tested against the DNA. TRBV21-1 is recorded as a pseudogene. This CDR3 is 14 amino acids long. The CDR3 region is CASKSDRVVKPQHF. CDR3 DNA: TGTGCCAGCAAATCGGACAGGGTAGTTAAGCCCCAGCATTTT.

This chain links TRBV30 with TRBJ2-7; D perhaps matches TRBD1 (5 bases). Trimming took 6 bases from V and 2 from J, leaving 17 bases between them. The CDR3 runs to 14 residues. Germline-derived CDR1 and CDR2 are GTSNPN and SVGIG (reference sequence). The CDR3 region is CACRVAGQAYEQYF. The CDR3 DNA sequence: TGTGCCTGTCGAGTGGCAGGGCAGGCCTACGAGCAGTACTTC. Filled out from reference TRBV30 and TRBJ2-7, the complete variable domain reads SQTIHQWPATLVQPVGSPLSLECTVEGTSNPNLYWYRQAAGRGLQLLFYSVGIGQISSEVPQNLSASRPQDRQFILSSKKLLLSDSGFYLCACRVAGQAYEQYFGPGTRLTVT.

The genes are TRBV7-8 and TRBJ2-1; 14 bases are shared with TRBD2. CDR3 size: 14 residues. Trimming removed 10 bases from V and 8 bases from J; junction bases left unmatched: 7. Germline CDR1 SGHVS, CDR2 FQNEAQ. This CDR3 reads CAIRGLAGEDEQFF. The CDR3 DNA is TGTGCCATCCGGGGACTAGCGGGAGAGGATGAGCAGTTCTTC.

The V and J genes are TRBV5-1 and TRBJ2-4; 9 bases are shared with TRBD1. The CDR3 loop spans 15 amino acids. CDR1 is SGHRS, CDR2 YFSETQ, per germline. V dropped 0 bases and J dropped 8; count of bases not matched to a gene: 6. CDR3 protein: CASSLDRGRGDIQYF. CDR3 DNA: TGCGCCAGCAGCTTGGACAGGGGGCGGGGAGACATTCAGTACTTC.

The chain employs TRBV6-5 and TRBJ1-2, with 8 bases lining up with TRBD1. The length of the CDR3 is 16 residues. CDR1 and CDR2 (germline): MNHEY, SVGAGI. The ends lost 1 base at V and 4 bases at J; junction bases unmatched: 8. The CDR3 is CASSYLSDRVVYGYTF. As DNA, the CDR3 is TGTGCCAGCAGTTACTTATCGGACAGGGTCGTCTATGGCTACACCTTC.

The chain is built from TRBV7-2 and TRBJ2-5; maybe TRBD1 (7 bases). CDR3 length equals 13 residues. V dropped 4 bases and J dropped 5 bases, with 11 bases sitting between them. The germline V gene has CDR1 SGHTA and CDR2 FQGNSA. Written as DNA, the CDR3 is TGTGCCAGCAGCTCCAGGGGGGCGGAGACCCAGTACTTC. Its translation is CASSSRGAETQYF.

J is TRBJ2-2 and V is TRBV30, with D tentatively TRBD2 (6 bases). The germline V and J ends were trimmed by 0 bases and 4 bases, with 9 bases remaining between them. Looked up from germline, CDR1 is GTSNPN and CDR2 is SVGIG (reference sequence). CDR3 length equals 14 residues. The CDR3 here is CAWSVFGGTGELFF. CDR3 DNA: TGTGCCTGGAGTGTATTCGGGGGCACCGGGGAGCTGTTTTTT.

This clone was observed a handful of times. The chain links TRBV7-9 to TRBJ1-5, with a weak D call TRBD1 (6 bases). The CDR3 contains 16 residues. V was cut by 4 bases and J by 6 bases, with 19 bases left in between. Germline CDR1 reads SEHNR; CDR2 reads FQNEAQ (reference sequence). The CDR3 reads CASSSYRVGVGQPQHF. The CDR3 DNA sequence: TGTGCCAGCAGCTCCTACAGGGTGGGAGTTGGTCAGCCCCAGCATTTT. Using reference TRBV7-9 and TRBJ1-5 for the parts outside the CDR3, the full variable domain is DTGVSQNPRHKITKRGQNVTFRCDPISEHNRLYWYRQTLGQGPEFLTYFQNEAQLEKSRLLSDRFSAERPKGSFSTLEIQRTEQGDSAMYLCASSSYRVGVGQPQHFGDGTRLSIL.

The chain uses TRBV7-9 and TRBJ2-5; 8 nucleotides line up with TRBD1. Germline values: CDR1 SEHNR, CDR2 FQNEAQ (reference sequence). V lost 5 bases to trimming and J lost 5 bases; unmatched junction nucleotides: 10. The CDR3 has 15 residues. The CDR3: CASSAPGGLGETQYF. Here the CDR3 DNA reads TGTGCCAGCAGCGCCCCAGGGGGCTTAGGGGAGACCCAGTACTTC.

This clone has just a few counts. The rearrangement joins TRBV19 to TRBJ1-1; TRBD1 agrees at 9 bases. J was trimmed by 0 bases and V by 7 bases; bases with no gene match: 12. The CDR3 runs to 17 residues. Germline V CDR1 and CDR2: LNHDA, SQIVND (reference sequence). The CDR3 nucleotides read TGTGCCAGTATTAGATTCGTGGGACAGGGCGTGAACACTGAAGCTTTCTTT. Translation: CASIRFVGQGVNTEAFF.

The CDR3 region has the DNA TGTGCCAGTAGTATAGATCCCCGAATAGCGGGATACTCCAATGAGCAGTTCTTC. Translation gives CASSIDPRIAGYSNEQFF. The chain links TRBV19 to TRBJ2-1; TRBD2 matches at 8 bases. Looked up from germline, CDR1 is LNHDA and CDR2 is SQIVND (reference sequence). The V segment lost 0 bases and the J segment 6 bases; nucleotides outside the gene matches: 13. The CDR3 extends over 18 amino acids.

V and J are TRBV29-1 and TRBJ2-3; tentatively, D is TRBD2 (6 bases). The germline V gene has CDR1 SQVTM and CDR2 ANQGSEA. The CDR3 runs to 15 residues. V lost 4 bases and J 1 base, leaving 15 bases between the germline ends. The CDR3 DNA reads TGCAGCGTTGCGCAGGTCGCTAGCGGCACAGATACGCAGTATTTT. This sequence encodes CSVAQVASGTDTQYF.

This chain uses TRBV5-4 with TRBJ1-1, with a possible D match to TRBD1 (6 bases). Trimming pared 3 bases from V and 6 bases from J, leaving 12 bases between. CDR1 is SGHNT and CDR2 is YYREEE in the germline V gene (reference sequence). The CDR3 is 13 amino acids. CDR3 coding DNA: TGTGCCAGCAGCTCACAGGGCGGATCTGAAGCTTTCTTT. As protein: CASSSQGGSEAFF.

This chain uses TRBV5-5 with TRBJ1-2, with 7 bases aligning to TRBD1. From germline, CDR1 is SGHKS and CDR2 YYEKEE (reference sequence). The CDR3 is made up of 14 amino acids. Trimming took 2 bases from V and 8 from J; bases not matched to a gene: 9. CDR3 amino acids: CASSFAQGSGGYTF. CDR3 in DNA: TGTGCCAGCAGCTTCGCACAGGGGAGCGGAGGCTACACCTTC.

This sequence joins TRBV5-1 and TRBJ2-1, with 9 nucleotides matching TRBD2. Germline lookup yields CDR1 SGHRS and CDR2 YFSETQ. V lost 4 bases, J lost 4 bases, and 3 bases stayed unmatched. The CDR3 loop spans 14 amino acids. CDR3: CASSEGLAYNEQFF. The CDR3 DNA follows: TGCGCCAGCAGCGAGGGACTAGCTTACAATGAGCAGTTCTTC.

The chain couples TRBV19 to TRBJ1-2; possibly TRBD1 for D (6 bases). Trimming pared 0 bases from V and 6 bases from J, leaving 17 bases between. This CDR3 region has 16 residues. In germline, CDR1 is LNHDA, CDR2 SQIVND (reference sequence). The CDR3: CASSIDHSAGDHGYTF. CDR3 coding DNA: TGTGCCAGTAGTATAGATCATTCGGCAGGGGACCATGGCTACACCTTC.

The chain couples TRBV5-1 to TRBJ2-7; D may be TRBD1 (6 bases). Germline V gene data show CDR1 as SGHRS and CDR2 as YFSETQ. Trimming left V 7 bases short and J 5 bases short, with 13 bases between. This CDR3 region has 12 residues. CDR3 amino acids: CASHRVSHEQYF. The CDR3 DNA follows: TGCGCCAGCCACAGGGTTAGCCACGAGCAGTACTTC.

Concerning this clone itself: Relative to the germline gene, one junction end is altered; a read error may explain this. The chain is built from TRBV5-4 and TRBJ2-6; 7 bases agree with TRBD1. The CDR3 covers 17 residues. CDR1 and CDR2 from the germline V gene are SGHNT and YYREEE (reference sequence). The CDR3 sequence is CASSKGGTSSGADVLTF. DNA of the CDR3: TGTGCCAGCAGCAAAGGGGGCACCAGCTCTGGGGCCGACGTCCTGACTTTC.

The chain carries TRBV30 and TRBJ1-2; D gene ambiguous. V dropped 3 bases and J dropped 4 bases, with 18 bases sitting between them. Germline CDR1 reads GTSNPN; CDR2 reads SVGIG (reference sequence). This CDR3 has 15 residues. The CDR3 DNA sequence: TGTGCCTGGAGCCTTACGGGAGATCCTGTCTATGGCTACACCTTC. This sequence encodes CAWSLTGDPVYGYTF.

The chain employs TRBV5-8 and TRBJ1-5; TRBD1 matches 9 bases. With V trimmed by 3 bases and J by 3 bases, 7 bases remained unmatched. The germline V gene has CDR1 SGHTS and CDR2 YDEGEE. The CDR3 covers 16 residues. In DNA form, the CDR3 reads TGTGCCAGCAGCTCAGGCACAGGGGGCGTCAATCAGCCCCAGCATTTT. As protein: CASSSGTGGVNQPQHF.